Included here is one T cell receptor (beta chain) sequence, with context. Antigen unknown. The data belong to a study of blood T cells in healthy people across ages. It was with a sample-barcoded 5' primer and a J-beta primer mix that a second PCR of about 6 to 12 cycles was run. Each CDR3 protein is one row after TCRdb ran MiXCR on the 5' RACE reads. The data contain fewer than 950,000 distinct CDR3 sequences, about 37% of them singletons. Staff drew 9 to 10 milliliters of peripheral blood from each donor. Study findings and constraints: From one million sequenced T cells, diversity estimates were lower bounds. As age increased, TCR beta diversity per million T cells fell in a roughly linear fashion.

Between the trimmed V and J ends, which lost 1 base and 2 bases, there was a span of 10 bases. Germline assignment: CDR1 SGHKS and CDR2 YYEKEE (reference sequence). The CDR3 covers 15 residues. This TCR came from a man aged 18 to 35 in good health. The rearrangement uses TRBV5-5 and TRBJ2-1, with unresolved D. Sequences were obtained from blood. The CDR3 sequence is CASSLRTSTYNEQFF. DNA for the CDR3: TGTGCCAGCAGCTTGAGGACCTCCACCTACAATGAGCAGTTCTTC.